These 23 T cell receptor beta chains originate from one sample sequenced in a study of T cell clones after liver transplantation. Profiled with immunoSEQ multiplex PCR; TCRdb holds only in-frame clones, not every one. This sample has about 100,000 clones, with about 81% found just once. Sequenced material: CD4+ T cells from blood, taken before liver transplant. Receptors were obtained from a human donor who received a liver transplant.

This clone was seen a few times. In DNA form, the CDR3 reads TGCGCCAGCGTGGGGGTAACAGGGGTGAAGGCTGAAGCTTTCTTT. Protein product: CASVGVTGVKAEAFF. V usage is TRBV5-1 and J usage is TRBJ1-1, with 7 bases lining up with TRBD1. J was trimmed by 6 bases and V by 7 bases; bases with no gene match: 15. Germline V CDR1 and CDR2: SGHRS, YFSETQ. The CDR3 is 15 amino acids.

This chain connects TRBV6-5 to TRBJ1-4; possible D gene TRBD1, 5 bases. This CDR3 spans 14 amino acids. Germline V CDR1 and CDR2: MNHEY, SVGAGI. Trimming cost V 6 bases and J 1 base, with 9 bases left between them. The CDR3 here is CASRGTETNEKLFF. DNA of the CDR3: TGTGCCAGCAGGGGGACGGAAACTAATGAAAAACTGTTTTTT.

The rearrangement joins TRBV5-8 to TRBJ1-5; D might be TRBD1 (5 bases). Deletions cut 0 bases from V and 0 bases from J, with 13 bases between. The CDR3 extends over 17 amino acids. Germline CDR1 reads SGHTS; CDR2 reads YDEGEE. This CDR3 reads CASSLGTGVRSNQPQHF. CDR3 nucleotide sequence: TGTGCCAGCAGCTTGGGGACGGGGGTACGTAGCAATCAGCCCCAGCATTTT.

This clone was seen just once. This sequence joins TRBV9 and TRBJ2-3, with D perhaps TRBD1 or TRBD2 (5 bases each). V lost 4 bases, J lost 4 bases, and 10 bases lay in between. The CDR3 spans 13 residues. From germline, CDR1 is SGDLS and CDR2 YYNGEE. CDR3: CASSIRGADTQYF. DNA for the CDR3: TGTGCCAGCAGCATTAGAGGGGCAGATACGCAGTATTTT.

The chain joins TRBV28 to TRBJ2-3; D unresolved. V gave up 4 bases and J gave up 6 bases, with 2 bases separating them. The CDR3 sequence is 10 residues long. Germline V lookup: CDR1 MDHEN, CDR2 SYDVKM. As DNA, the CDR3 is TGTGCCAGCAGTTACGATACGCAGTATTTT. Amino acid sequence: CASSYDTQYF.

This chain connects TRBV29-1 to TRBJ2-3; D not resolved. The CDR3 sequence is 16 residues long. The V gene lost 4 bases and the J gene lost 0 bases, with 17 bases spanning the gap. In germline, CDR1 is SQVTM, CDR2 ANQGSEA. Written as DNA, the CDR3 is TGCAGCGTTGTCCCCACCCCCGTCGCTAGCACAGATACGCAGTATTTT. Translated: CSVVPTPVASTDTQYF.

This clone has a handful of counts. The chain recombines TRBV7-6 with TRBJ2-2; D is ambiguous. The CDR3 length is 16 residues. V was trimmed by 1 base and J by 4 bases, leaving 13 bases between them. CDR1 and CDR2 from the germline V gene are SGHVS and FNYEAQ. The CDR3 region is CASSLVVARTTGELFF. The CDR3 region has the DNA TGTGCCAGCAGCTTAGTCGTTGCCCGAACCACCGGGGAGCTGTTTTTT.

The chain recombines TRBV28 with TRBJ2-7; D perhaps matches TRBD1 (6 bases). Looked up from germline, CDR1 is MDHEN and CDR2 is SYDVKM. Trimming took off 8 bases at V and 2 bases at J, with 10 bases between the two ends. The CDR3 contains 12 residues. CDR3 loop: CASFGQPYEQYF. In DNA form, the CDR3 reads TGTGCCAGCTTTGGACAGCCCTACGAGCAGTACTTC.

This chain links TRBV5-4 with TRBJ1-2; D is possibly TRBD1 (5 bases). CDR3 length equals 14 residues. The germline V gene has CDR1 SGHNT and CDR2 YYREEE (reference sequence). Trimming took 0 bases from V and 4 from J, leaving 10 bases between them. CDR3: CASSLGQGVYGYTF. Written as DNA, the CDR3 is TGTGCCAGCAGCTTGGGTCAGGGTGTCTATGGCTACACCTTC.

This clone was observed a single time. The rearrangement uses TRBV5-1 and TRBJ1-5, with D possibly being TRBD1 (5 bases). This CDR3 comprises 18 residues. The germline V gene has CDR1 SGHRS and CDR2 YFSETQ. The V end lost 2 bases, the J end lost 1 base, and 19 bases lay between the germline ends. The CDR3 sequence is CASSFGPSGDVSNQPQHF. The CDR3, as DNA: TGCGCCAGCAGCTTTGGACCTTCCGGGGACGTAAGCAATCAGCCCCAGCATTTT.

V is TRBV19 and J is TRBJ2-3; 11 bases match TRBD2. CDR1 and CDR2 from the germline V gene are LNHDA and SQIVND (reference sequence). J gave up 2 bases and V 0 bases, and 4 bases lay outside the gene matches. This CDR3 is built from 17 residues. The CDR3 loop reads CASSIELSGGATDTQYF. The DNA of the CDR3 is TGTGCCAGTAGTATAGAGCTTAGCGGGGGGGCCACAGATACGCAGTATTTT.

The CDR3 spells CASSLAGVKSPLHF. CDR3 coding DNA: TGTGCCAGCAGCTTAGCAGGGGTCAAATCACCCCTCCACTTT. The chain recombines TRBV7-2 with TRBJ1-6; TRBD1 is a possible D gene (5 bases). Germline V lookup: CDR1 SGHTA, CDR2 FQGNSA. CDR3 length: 14 amino acids. V shed 0 bases and J shed 10 bases, with 10 bases lying between them.

The genes are TRBV10-2 and TRBJ1-1, with 8 nucleotides matching TRBD1. Trimming took 6 bases from V and 2 from J; bases not matched to a gene: 8. The CDR3 contains 15 residues. Germline loops: CDR1 WSHSY, CDR2 SAAADI. The CDR3 loop reads CASRATDRVNTEAFF. The CDR3 coding sequence is TGCGCCAGCAGGGCTACGGACAGGGTAAACACTGAAGCTTTCTTT.

CDR3: CSVTPQETQYF. The DNA for the CDR3 is TGCAGCGTTACGCCTCAAGAGACCCAGTACTTC. This sequence joins TRBV29-1 and TRBJ2-5; D remains ambiguous. The germline CDR1 and CDR2 sequences are SQVTM and ANQGSEA. The V gene lost 5 bases and the J gene lost 2 bases, with 6 bases spanning the gap. The CDR3 consists of 11 residues.

V gene TRBV19 combines with J gene TRBJ2-5, with D possibly being TRBD1 (6 bases). The DNA matches TRBJ2-7 better at its end, which makes the J call doubtful. There are 15 residues in the CDR3. CDR1 LNHDA and CDR2 SQIVND come from the germline V gene (reference sequence). The CDR3 sequence is CASTKTGPSSYEQYF. The CDR3 DNA is TGTGCCAGTACGAAGACAGGCCCTAGCTCCTACGAGCAGTACTTC.

This rearrangement joins TRBV9 to TRBJ1-5; D is ambiguous. This CDR3 comprises 15 residues. The V end lost 0 bases, the J end lost 8 bases, and 15 bases lay between the germline ends. Germline V lookup: CDR1 SGDLS, CDR2 YYNGEE. The CDR3 protein is CASSVGPGTGKPQHF. In nucleotides, the CDR3 is TGTGCCAGCAGCGTAGGACCGGGAACCGGCAAGCCCCAGCATTTT.

The rearrangement uses TRBV7-9 and TRBJ1-3; 10 bases are shared with TRBD1. Germline CDR1 reads SEHNR; CDR2 reads FQNEAQ (reference sequence). CDR3 size: 15 residues. The junction had 3 bases not matched to a gene; V was cut back by 5 bases and J by 2 bases. The CDR3 coding sequence is TGTGCCAGCAGCGTTGGACAGGGGGCTGGAAACACCATATATTTT. Translating it yields CASSVGQGAGNTIYF.

The chain has TRBV6-6 and TRBJ2-5; the match to TRBD1 covers 11 bases. Germline-derived CDR1 and CDR2 are MNHNY and SVGAGI (reference sequence). V lost 5 bases to trimming and J lost 5 bases; unmatched junction nucleotides: 7. The CDR3 covers 15 residues. The chain's CDR3 is CASSAAGTGGETQYF. CDR3 in DNA: TGTGCCAGCAGTGCAGCCGGGACAGGGGGTGAGACCCAGTACTTC.

The rearrangement joins TRBV27 to TRBJ2-2; D remains unclear. The CDR3 consists of 14 residues. V was clipped by 6 bases and J by 4 bases, with 12 bases between them. Germline V gives CDR1 MNHEY, CDR2 SMNVEV (reference sequence). The CDR3 nucleotides read TGTGCCAGCAGCCGAGGAGTGACCACCGGGGAGCTGTTTTTT. Its translation is CASSRGVTTGELFF.

The chain is built from TRBV7-9 and TRBJ2-1; D may match TRBD1 or TRBD2 (6 bases each). Germline lookup yields CDR1 SEHNR and CDR2 FQNEAQ (reference sequence). The CDR3 is 15 amino acids. V lost 7 bases, J lost 3 bases, and 16 bases lay in between. The CDR3 loop reads CASKGIGGFYNEQFF. The CDR3 coding sequence is TGTGCCAGCAAGGGGATCGGGGGCTTCTACAATGAGCAGTTCTTC.

The rearrangement joins TRBV19 to TRBJ1-2; 7 nucleotides align to TRBD1. The trim removed 9 bases at V and 6 bases at J, leaving 10 bases unmatched. Germline V gives CDR1 LNHDA, CDR2 SQIVND (reference sequence). The CDR3 is 13 residues long. The chain's CDR3 is CASKTDREDGYTF. Here the CDR3 DNA reads TGTGCCAGCAAAACCGACAGGGAGGATGGCTACACCTTC. The complete variable domain, with remaining parts taken from reference TRBV19 and TRBJ1-2, reads DGGITQSPKYLFRKEGQNVTLSCEQNLNHDAMYWYRQDPGQGLRLIYYSQIVNDFQKGDIAEGYSVSREKKESFPLTVTSAQKNPTAFYLCASKTDREDGYTFGSGTRLTVV.

This clone was recorded a few times. The V gene is TRBV18, the J gene TRBJ1-1; tentative D call: TRBD1 (5 bases). Germline assignment: CDR1 KGHSH and CDR2 LQKENI. This CDR3 spans 13 amino acids. Trimming pared 5 bases from V and 5 bases from J, leaving 12 bases between. In nucleotides, the CDR3 is TGTGCCAGCTCAGAGGGGCTGGTGACTGAAGCTTTCTTT. It encodes CASSEGLVTEAFF. Based on the CDR3 plus reference TRBV18 and TRBJ1-1, the full variable domain is NAGVMQNPRHLVRRRGQEARLRCSPMKGHSHVYWYRQLPEEGLKFMVYLQKENIIDESGMPKERFSAEFPKEGPSILRIQQVVRGDSAAYFCASSEGLVTEAFFGQGTRLTVV.

Only a few counts were recorded for this clone. The V call is TRBV5-4, the J call TRBJ2-7; the D gene is possibly TRBD2 (6 bases). CDR1 and CDR2 from the germline V gene are SGHNT and YYREEE (reference sequence). V shed 5 bases and J shed 0 bases, with 9 bases lying between them. The CDR3 is 13 residues long. The CDR3 coding sequence is TGTGCCAGCAGACGGGAGAGCTCCTACGAGCAGTACTTC. This codes for CASRRESSYEQYF.